Below, 26 T cell receptor beta chains from the same sample are listed, as sequenced in a study of cytomegalovirus exposure and HLA in healthy donors. The PCR used 60 Vbeta and 13 Jbeta primers. Using immunoSEQ multiplex PCR, the repertoire was profiled, and TCRdb retains in-frame clones only, with some absent. The top ten hold roughly 9.7% of the sample, which has 130,000 to 150,000 clones, approximately 82% seen once. The material sequenced was PBMCs. The receptors shown here come from a woman aged 60-75 years in good health and CMV-seropositive.

The gene calls are TRBV10-3 and TRBJ2-1; TRBD2 agrees at 7 bases. V lost 11 bases, J lost 6 bases, and 4 bases stayed unmatched. The germline V gene encodes CDR1 ENHRY and CDR2 SYGVKD. The CDR3 is 11 amino acids. DNA for the CDR3: TGTGCCCTCGGGGGGACCAATGAGCAGTTCTTC. It translates to CALGGTNEQFF.

The chain employs TRBV10-3 and TRBJ1-2; 11 bases fit TRBD1. V was pared by 7 bases and J by 8 bases, with 9 bases of the junction left unmatched. CDR1 is ENHRY, CDR2 SYGVKD, per germline. CDR3 length: 14 residues. The CDR3 sequence: CAITPGQGALGYTF. The CDR3 DNA reads as TGTGCCATCACCCCCGGACAGGGGGCGTTGGGCTACACCTTC.

This chain links TRBV7-9 with TRBJ2-1; 14 bases are shared with TRBD2. The CDR3 covers 18 residues. Germline-derived CDR1 and CDR2 are SEHNR and FQNEAQ (reference sequence). V dropped 5 bases and J dropped 10; count of bases not matched to a gene: 16. CDR3 loop: CASSPTKLGLAGVKEQFF. The CDR3 region has the DNA TGTGCCAGCAGCCCAACCAAACTGGGACTAGCGGGAGTTAAAGAGCAGTTCTTC.

This clone was counted once. This chain uses TRBV28 with TRBJ1-2; D is perhaps TRBD1 (6 bases). V was shortened by 3 bases and J by 8 bases, with 10 bases between the two germline ends. The CDR3 covers 12 residues. The germline V gene encodes CDR1 MDHEN and CDR2 SYDVKM. CDR3 nucleotide sequence: TGTGCCAGCAGTTTCAGGGGTCTGGGCTACACCTTC. This encodes CASSFRGLGYTF.

This chain uses TRBV27 with TRBJ1-4, with D possibly being TRBD1 (5 bases). In germline, CDR1 is MNHEY, CDR2 SMNVEV (reference sequence). V gave up 3 bases and J gave up 7 bases, with 9 bases separating them. This CDR3 has 13 residues. Here the CDR3 reads CASSFQGGEKLFF. Here the CDR3 DNA reads TGTGCCAGCAGTTTTCAGGGTGGTGAAAAACTGTTTTTT.

The chain combines TRBV28 with TRBJ2-7; TRBD2 matches at 7 bases. Germline V gives CDR1 MDHEN, CDR2 SYDVKM. The V and J ends lost 2 bases and 5 bases, in that order; junction bases with no gene match: 15. The CDR3 runs 17 residues. Here the CDR3 reads CASSLGHGLVGFDEQYF. For the CDR3, the DNA is TGTGCCAGCAGTTTAGGGCACGGACTAGTTGGTTTCGACGAGCAGTACTTC.

This chain uses TRBV7-2 with TRBJ2-5; 10 bases are shared with TRBD2. With 5 bases clipped from V and 2 bases from J, the junction kept 8 bases outside the gene matches. The CDR3 loop spans 16 amino acids. Germline CDR1 and CDR2: SGHTA and FQGNSA. The CDR3 sequence is CASSRGAGGGQETQYF. The CDR3 region has the DNA TGTGCCAGCAGCCGTGGAGCGGGAGGGGGGCAAGAGACCCAGTACTTC.

The chain employs TRBV5-1 and TRBJ2-1; tentatively, D is TRBD2 (5 bases). The germline CDR1 and CDR2 sequences are SGHRS and YFSETQ. The CDR3 loop spans 14 amino acids. Trimming removed 6 bases from V and 2 bases from J, with 12 bases in between. The CDR3 DNA reads as TGCGCCAGCACTTTGGGAGCCGCCTACAATGAGCAGTTCTTC. As protein: CASTLGAAYNEQFF.

The genes are TRBV28 and TRBJ2-7; TRBD2 matches at 7 bases. This CDR3 has 14 residues. Germline V gene sequence: CDR1 MDHEN, CDR2 SYDVKM. Trimming removed 8 bases from V and 2 bases from J; junction bases left unmatched: 9. In DNA, the CDR3 is TGTGCCAGCCGCGGACTAGGAGTAGCCTACGAGCAGTACTTC. Encoded protein: CASRGLGVAYEQYF.

V usage is TRBV7-9 and J usage is TRBJ1-5; D ambiguous. V lost 0 bases to trimming and J lost 5 bases, with 5 bases between them. The CDR3 consists of 13 residues. Germline CDR1 SEHNR, CDR2 FQNEAQ (reference sequence). The CDR3 protein is CASSLARDQPQHF. The CDR3, as DNA: TGTGCCAGCAGCTTAGCGCGCGATCAGCCCCAGCATTTT.

The rearrangement joins TRBV7-2 to TRBJ2-3, with a possible D match to TRBD2 (6 bases). CDR1 is SGHTA, CDR2 FQGNSA, per germline. The CDR3 loop spans 16 amino acids. Deletions cut 5 bases from V and 1 base from J, with 16 bases between. CDR3 sequence reads: CASSPFGGTGTDTQYF. The CDR3 DNA reads TGTGCCAGCAGCCCCTTTGGGGGGACTGGCACAGATACGCAGTATTTT.

This chain links TRBV9 with TRBJ1-2; 7 bases align to TRBD1. The germline CDR1 and CDR2 sequences are SGDLS and YYNGEE. The CDR3 totals 14 residues. Trimming at V came to 0 bases and at J to 3 bases, leaving 2 bases not matched to a gene. This chain's CDR3 is CASSVEGADYGYTF. The DNA for the CDR3 is TGTGCCAGCAGCGTAGAGGGGGCCGACTATGGCTACACCTTC.

V is TRBV27 and J is TRBJ2-3; 9 bases fit TRBD2. Germline V gene sequence: CDR1 MNHEY, CDR2 SMNVEV (reference sequence). CDR3 length equals 15 residues. The V gene end was trimmed by 6 bases and the J gene end by 0 bases; junction bases not matched to a gene: 4. The CDR3 coding sequence is TGTGCCAGCAGAGGGGCGGGAGGGAGCACAGATACGCAGTATTTT. This gives the protein CASRGAGGSTDTQYF.

This chain connects TRBV11-3 to TRBJ2-5; 8 nucleotides match TRBD1. The CDR3 is 15 amino acids. Looked up from germline, CDR1 is SGHNT and CDR2 is YENEEA. V lost 2 bases and J lost 9; bases outside the gene matches: 11. The CDR3 loop reads CASSLRQGSPRAQYF. In DNA form, the CDR3 reads TGTGCCAGCAGCTTACGACAGGGGTCTCCCCGGGCCCAGTACTTC.

The chain is built from TRBV5-4 and TRBJ1-1, with D maybe TRBD1 (6 bases). Germline V lookup: CDR1 SGHNT, CDR2 YYREEE (reference sequence). CDR3 length: 12 amino acids. Between the trimmed V and J ends, which lost 4 bases and 8 bases, there was a span of 12 bases. The CDR3 here is CASSPGQTEAFF. CDR3 DNA: TGTGCCAGCAGCCCCGGACAGACAGAAGCTTTCTTT.

The J gene is TRBJ1-1, the V gene TRBV14; tentative D call: TRBD1 (5 bases). Trimming removed 4 bases at V and 3 bases at J, with 9 bases between. Germline assignment: CDR1 SGHDN and CDR2 FVKESK. This CDR3 is 13 amino acids long. The CDR3 loop is CASSPRVDTEAFF. In DNA, the CDR3 is TGTGCCAGCAGCCCCAGGGTAGACACTGAAGCTTTCTTT.

The rearrangement uses TRBV15 and TRBJ2-7; no firm D call. The CDR3 is made up of 13 amino acids. CDR1 is LNHNV and CDR2 is YYDKDF in the germline V gene (reference sequence). V dropped 0 bases and J dropped 3 bases, with 6 bases sitting between them. The CDR3 spells CATSRDPSYEQYF. CDR3 nucleotides: TGTGCCACCAGCAGAGATCCCAGCTACGAGCAGTACTTC.

V gene TRBV28 combines with J gene TRBJ1-1; TRBD1 is a possible D gene (5 bases). This CDR3 has 13 residues. Deletions cut 5 bases from V and 3 bases from J, with 10 bases between. The germline V gene has CDR1 MDHEN and CDR2 SYDVKM. The CDR3 loop is CASSRKGYTEAFF. The DNA of the CDR3 is TGTGCCAGCAGTAGAAAGGGGTACACTGAAGCTTTCTTT.

This chain uses TRBV4-2 with TRBJ2-7, with 7 bases aligning to TRBD1. The CDR3 totals 14 residues. V shed 0 bases and J 6 bases; nucleotides not matched to a gene: 5. Germline CDR1 reads LGHNA; CDR2 reads YNFKEQ. This CDR3 reads CASSQEGQILEQYF. The CDR3 nucleotides read TGTGCCAGCAGCCAAGAGGGACAGATCCTCGAGCAGTACTTC.

CDR3 nucleotide sequence: TGTGCCAGCTCGGAGGCCTCCAACGAGGAGCTGTTTTTT. Translation gives CASSEASNEELFF. J is TRBJ2-2 and V is TRBV6-5; TRBD2 might be the D (5 bases). V lost 8 bases to trimming and J lost 10 bases, with 17 bases between them. CDR3 length: 13 amino acids. The germline CDR1 and CDR2 sequences are MNHEY and SVGAGI.

This rearrangement joins TRBV11-2 to TRBJ2-7; D gene unclear. The CDR3 sequence is 12 residues long. V was cut by 1 base and J by 6 bases, with 7 bases left in between. Germline assignment: CDR1 SGHAT and CDR2 FQNNGV. CDR3 DNA: TGTGCCAGCAGCTTAGCCGCCAGCGAGCAGTACTTC. This codes for CASSLAASEQYF. The variable domain in full, with the rest retrieved from reference TRBV11-2 and TRBJ2-7, is EAGVAQSPRYKIIEKRQSVAFWCNPISGHATLYWYQQILGQGPKLLIQFQNNGVVDDSQLPKDRFSAERLKGVDSTLKIQPAKLEDSAVYLCASSLAASEQYFGPGTRLTVT.

The chain links TRBV28 to TRBJ2-3; a weak D match, TRBD2 (6 bases). The CDR3 spans 17 residues. CDR1 and CDR2 from the germline V gene are MDHEN and SYDVKM. Trimming shortened V by 6 bases and J by 0 bases, and 19 bases separated the two germline ends. The DNA of the CDR3 is TGTGCCAGCAGAACTAGGAGGGCCTCTTCTAGCACAGATACGCAGTATTTT. It yields the protein CASRTRRASSSTDTQYF.

This rearrangement joins TRBV5-4 to TRBJ1-1; no clear D gene. The CDR3 is made up of 15 amino acids. Trimming removed 1 base at V and 0 bases at J, with 10 bases between. Germline CDR1 and CDR2: SGHNT and YYREEE (reference sequence). The CDR3 here is CASSLMLGLNTEAFF. DNA of the CDR3: TGTGCCAGCAGCTTGATGCTAGGCTTGAACACTGAAGCTTTCTTT.

The chain couples TRBV20-1 to TRBJ1-2, with unresolved D. Germline CDR1 and CDR2: DFQATT and SNEGSKA (reference sequence). CDR3 length: 11 amino acids. V lost 1 base and J 8 bases, leaving 8 bases between the germline ends. In nucleotides, the CDR3 is TGCAGTGCTAGAGCGGCGAGGGGCTACACCTTC. Translation gives CSARAARGYTF.

The chain carries TRBV5-4 and TRBJ2-1; 7 bases are a match to TRBD2. The CDR3 extends over 16 amino acids. Per the germline V gene, CDR1 is SGHNT and CDR2 is YYREEE (reference sequence). The ends lost 4 bases at V and 5 bases at J; junction bases unmatched: 12. The DNA of the CDR3 is TGTGCCAGCAGCCCTCGGGCAGGGAGGGGTGACAATGAGCAGTTCTTC. Protein sequence: CASSPRAGRGDNEQFF.

This clone occurred a few times. This rearrangement joins TRBV25-1 to TRBJ2-2; no clear D gene. Germline assignment: CDR1 MGHDK and CDR2 SYGVNS. CDR3 length: 15 amino acids. V was shortened by 4 bases and J by 0 bases, with 9 bases between the two germline ends. The CDR3 region is CASSVQKANTGELFF. As DNA, the CDR3 is TGTGCCAGCAGTGTACAGAAAGCGAACACCGGGGAGCTGTTTTTT. The variable domain in full, completed from reference TRBV25-1 and TRBJ2-2, reads EADIYQTPRYLVIGTGKKITLECSQTMGHDKMYWYQQDPGMELHLIHYSYGVNSTEKGDLSSESTVSRIRTEHFPLTLESARPSHTSQYLCASSVQKANTGELFFGEGSRLTVL.